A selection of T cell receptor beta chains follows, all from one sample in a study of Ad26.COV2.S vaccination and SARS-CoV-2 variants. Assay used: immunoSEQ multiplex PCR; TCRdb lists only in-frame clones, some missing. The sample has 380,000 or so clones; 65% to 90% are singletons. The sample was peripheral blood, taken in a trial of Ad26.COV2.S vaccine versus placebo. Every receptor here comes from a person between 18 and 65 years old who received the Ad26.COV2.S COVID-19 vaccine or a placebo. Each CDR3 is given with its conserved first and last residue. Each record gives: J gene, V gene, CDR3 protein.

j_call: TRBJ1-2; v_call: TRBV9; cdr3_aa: CASGDRDNYGYTF
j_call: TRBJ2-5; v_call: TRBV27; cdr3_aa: CASWGLAGETQYF
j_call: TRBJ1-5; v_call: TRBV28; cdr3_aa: CASSLAGQPQHF
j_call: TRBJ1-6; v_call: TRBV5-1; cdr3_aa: CASSLDGPHNSPLHF
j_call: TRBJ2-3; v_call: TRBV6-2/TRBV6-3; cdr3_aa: CASSYSTSSGRGDTQYF
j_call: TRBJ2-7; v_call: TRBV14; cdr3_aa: CASSQDSGPWGSYEQYF
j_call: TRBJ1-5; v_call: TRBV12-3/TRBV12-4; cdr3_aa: CASSSGENQPQHF
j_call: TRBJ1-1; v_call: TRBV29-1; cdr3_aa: CSAPGPRNTEAFF
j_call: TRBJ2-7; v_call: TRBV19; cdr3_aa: CASRPTEGTYEQYF
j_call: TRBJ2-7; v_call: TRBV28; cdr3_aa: CASSAPPGRQGGSYEQYF
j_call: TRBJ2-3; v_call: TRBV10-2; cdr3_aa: CASRRGSGGQLPSTDTQYF
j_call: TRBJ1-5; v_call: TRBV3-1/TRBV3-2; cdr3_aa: CASSHGTGNQPQHF
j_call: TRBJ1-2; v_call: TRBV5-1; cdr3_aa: CASSPDTNYGYTF
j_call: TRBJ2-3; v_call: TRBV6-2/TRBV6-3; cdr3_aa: CASSSGTASTDTQYF
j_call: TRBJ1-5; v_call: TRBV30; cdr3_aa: CAWSTGRASQPQHF
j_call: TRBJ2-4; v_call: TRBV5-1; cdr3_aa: CASSLQTGGSNIQYF
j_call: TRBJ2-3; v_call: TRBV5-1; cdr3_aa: CASSLGSSGSTDTQYF
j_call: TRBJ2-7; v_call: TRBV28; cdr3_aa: CASSGFGLDYEQYF
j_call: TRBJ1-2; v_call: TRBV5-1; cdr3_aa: CASSLEGAADGYTF
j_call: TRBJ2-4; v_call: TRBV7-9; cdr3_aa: CASSFLTGSKNIQYF
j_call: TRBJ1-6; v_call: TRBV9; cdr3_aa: CASSVELGANSPLHF
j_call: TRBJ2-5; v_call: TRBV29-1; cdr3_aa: CSVEPHLRRGETQYF
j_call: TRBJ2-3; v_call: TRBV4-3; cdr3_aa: CASSQEGGIGDTQYF
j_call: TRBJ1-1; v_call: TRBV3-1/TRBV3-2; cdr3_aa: CASSHMGREAFF
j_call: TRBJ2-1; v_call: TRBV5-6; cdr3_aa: CASSPEGGPLNEQFF
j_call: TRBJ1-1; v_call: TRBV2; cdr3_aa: CASRVPGQGRTEAFF
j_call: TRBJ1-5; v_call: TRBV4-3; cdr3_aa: CASSQSGSGQPQHF
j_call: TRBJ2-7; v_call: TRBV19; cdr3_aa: CASSPLPGTPVVYEQYF
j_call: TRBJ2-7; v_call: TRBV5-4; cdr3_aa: CASSRQGSEQYF
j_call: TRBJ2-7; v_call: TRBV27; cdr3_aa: CASSDPGQPYEQYF
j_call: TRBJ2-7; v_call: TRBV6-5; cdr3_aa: CASSPTSGLNEQYF
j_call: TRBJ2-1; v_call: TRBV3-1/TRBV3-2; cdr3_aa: CASSPSGAYNEQFF
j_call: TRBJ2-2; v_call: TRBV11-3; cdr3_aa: CASSLTSGSGTGELFF
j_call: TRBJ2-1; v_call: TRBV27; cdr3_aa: CASSLYSTNREQFF
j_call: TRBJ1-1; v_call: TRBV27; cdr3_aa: CASSPSTGGGVTEAFF
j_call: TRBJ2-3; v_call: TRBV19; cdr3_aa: CASSIVGRQDTQYF
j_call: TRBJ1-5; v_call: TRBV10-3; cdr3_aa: CAISESRTAGQNQPQHF
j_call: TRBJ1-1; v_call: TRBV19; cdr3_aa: CASRGLGRKNRNTEAFF
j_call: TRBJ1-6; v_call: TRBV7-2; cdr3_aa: CASSLARGSKSPLHF
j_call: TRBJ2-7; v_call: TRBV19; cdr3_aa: CASSIRRDYEQYF
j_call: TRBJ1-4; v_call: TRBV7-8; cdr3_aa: CASSLAYEKLFF
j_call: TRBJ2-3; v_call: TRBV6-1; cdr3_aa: CASSEPDPTDTQYF
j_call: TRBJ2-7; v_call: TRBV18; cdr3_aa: CASSPAGLIYEQYF
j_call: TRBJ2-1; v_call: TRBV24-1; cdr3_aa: CATSAGTSSYNEQFF
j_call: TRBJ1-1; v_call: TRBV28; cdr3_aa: CASSSWGQGARAFF
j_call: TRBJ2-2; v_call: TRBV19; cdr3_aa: CASSWTGSDGELFF
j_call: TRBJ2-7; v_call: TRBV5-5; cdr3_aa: CASSATDPITYEQYF
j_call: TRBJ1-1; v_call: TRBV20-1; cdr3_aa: CSGKMNTEAFF